Shown below are 10 T cell receptor beta chains from a single sample sequenced in a study of CD8 T cells in ankylosing spondylitis. TCRdb redid the calling of the 5' RACE reads with MiXCR, one entry per CDR3 protein. Among 670,000 or so distinct CDR3 sequences listed, under 20% were seen once. The study's findings and limits: The study identified a TCR beta motif of under ten highly homologous variants that appeared characteristic of ankylosing spondylitis blood.

These receptors lack a known antigen. The sequencing input was blood, either unsorted or a sorted T cell fraction (not recorded which). All receptors derive from a male donor with ankylosing spondylitis.

V is TRBV5-6 and J is TRBJ2-3; D possibly corresponds to TRBD2 (7 bases). The CDR3 runs to 18 residues. Between the trimmed V and J ends, which lost 4 bases and 1 base, there was a span of 22 bases. Looked up from germline, CDR1 is SGHDT and CDR2 is YYEEEE. CDR3 amino acids: CASSNPPGGPLGTDTQYF. DNA of the CDR3: TGTGCCAGCAGCAACCCCCCCGGGGGGCCGTTGGGCACAGATACGCAGTATTTT.

The table lists this clonotype with a few counts. The chain has TRBV12-3 or TRBV12-4 and TRBJ2-7; 9 bases match TRBD1. The CDR3 sequence is 14 residues long. V was clipped by 5 bases and J by 5 bases; unmatched bases: 7. This CDR3 is CASSPVGTGNEQYF. The CDR3 nucleotides are TGTGCCAGCAGTCCAGTGGGGACAGGGAACGAGCAGTACTTC.

This clonotype was seen a few times. This sequence joins TRBV4-1 and TRBJ1-6; the D gene is possibly TRBD1 (6 bases). Germline V gene sequence: CDR1 MGHRA, CDR2 YSYEKL. V was shortened by 4 bases and J by 10 bases, with 26 bases between the two germline ends. The CDR3 runs 18 residues. As DNA, the CDR3 is TGCGCCAGCAGCCTTTCTGCCCTGGGAGGGACATGGGGGTCACCCCTCCACTTT. It codes for CASSLSALGGTWGSPLHF.

This chain uses TRBV6-1 with TRBJ2-3; no definite D call. The CDR3 has 15 amino acids. CDR1 is MNHNS, CDR2 SASEGT, per germline. Trimming cost V 6 bases and J 0 bases, with 13 bases left between them. In DNA, the CDR3 is TGTGCCAGCAGAAACATGGACCTAAGCACAGATACGCAGTATTTT. Translated, it gives CASRNMDLSTDTQYF.

The genes are TRBV5-1 and TRBJ2-7; D is uncertain. V was clipped by 0 bases and J by 5 bases, with 12 bases between them. The germline V gene has CDR1 SGHRS and CDR2 YFSETQ. This CDR3 region has 14 residues. CDR3 nucleotides: TGCGCCAGCAGCTTGGGAAAAGTCGCCCACGAGCAGTACTTC. This gives the protein CASSLGKVAHEQYF.

The sample holds a few counts of this clonotype. The chain combines TRBV7-3 with TRBJ2-2, with 7 bases lining up with TRBD2. CDR3 size: 17 residues. V was pared by 1 base and J by 4 bases, with 9 bases of the junction left unmatched. Per germline, CDR1 SGHTA and CDR2 FQGTGA. CDR3 in amino acids: CASSLNGGGAVTGELFF. CDR3 nucleotides: TGTGCCAGCAGCTTAAACGGGGGAGGGGCAGTCACCGGGGAGCTGTTTTTT.

This clonotype was recorded many times. At one boundary the junction diverges from the germline segment, which might be a read error. The gene calls are TRBV7-7 and TRBJ2-1; tentative D call: TRBD1 (6 bases). The length of the CDR3 is 14 residues. The V gene's germline CDR1 is SSHAT and CDR2 FNYEAQ (reference sequence). CDR3 amino acids: CASSRDIVANEQFF. The CDR3 DNA sequence: TGTGCTAGCAGCCGGGACATTGTCGCCAATGAGCAGTTCTTC.

The chain joins TRBV4-1 to TRBJ1-1; no clear D gene. Trimming cost V 1 base and J 7 bases, with 10 bases left between them. Germline CDR1 MGHRA, CDR2 YSYEKL. This CDR3 is 13 amino acids long. CDR3 residues: CASSQVIGSEAFF. The CDR3 DNA follows: TGCGCCAGCAGCCAAGTTATTGGCAGTGAAGCTTTCTTT.

This clonotype was seen only a few times. The chain employs TRBV28 and TRBJ1-1; a weak D match, TRBD1 (6 bases). V lost 4 bases and J lost 0, with 15 bases in between. This CDR3 is built from 16 residues. The germline CDR1 and CDR2 sequences are MDHEN and SYDVKM. The CDR3 loop is CASSSRRGALNTEAFF. DNA of the CDR3: TGTGCCAGCAGTTCCCGGCGGGGGGCGTTGAACACTGAAGCTTTCTTT.

In its sample, this clonotype was seen a few times. The chain links TRBV5-6 to TRBJ2-1; no clear D gene. V lost 3 bases and J 3 bases, leaving 13 bases between the germline ends. This CDR3 has 15 amino acids. Germline loops: CDR1 SGHDT, CDR2 YYEEEE. The DNA for the CDR3 is TGTGCCAGCAGCTCAGACGCCAGGTACTACAATGAGCAGTTCTTC. Amino acids: CASSSDARYYNEQFF.